These 9 T cell receptor beta chains were sequenced from one sample in a study of breast tumors, draining lymph nodes, adjacent tissues. TCRdb recomputed calls from the multiplex PCR reads with MiXCR, one row per CDR3 protein. The table shows fewer than 250,000 distinct CDR3 sequences, with less than 40% occurring only once. Breast cancer patients provided tissue from their axillary draining lymph nodes. Source material: axillary lymph node tissue. The receptors were sampled from a female donor with breast cancer. Some clones in this sample may be carry-over from other donors' samples.

This clonotype was counted at least ten times. The chain is built from TRBV20-1 and TRBJ2-1; the D is unclear. V lost 4 bases to trimming and J lost 4 bases, with 17 bases between them. The CDR3 is 15 amino acids. Germline CDR1 and CDR2: DFQATT and SNEGSKA (reference sequence). The CDR3, as DNA: TGCAGTGCTAACTCCCCCCGCGGCTTATACAATGAGCAGTTCTTC. Residues: CSANSPRGLYNEQFF.

In regard to this clonotype: A clone one base away is much larger, so this may be a read error. V is TRBV18 and J is TRBJ2-3, with TRBD2 identical over 7 bases. The germline gives CDR1 KGHSH, CDR2 LQKENI. The CDR3 runs to 15 residues. CDR3 in DNA: TGTGCCAGCTCACCCCGAGCGGGAACCACAGATACGCGGTATTTT. It is translated as CASSPRAGTTDTRYF.

This clonotype showed up many times. The J gene is TRBJ2-1, the V gene TRBV5-1; 7 bases map to TRBD2. After removal of 4 bases from V and 6 bases from J, the junction contained 10 bases not matched to a gene. Germline CDR1 reads SGHRS; CDR2 reads YFSETQ. The CDR3 length is 15 residues. CDR3 in DNA: TGCGCCAGCAGCCCCCTCATACTAGCGTCCAATGAGCAGTTCTTC. The encoded protein is CASSPLILASNEQFF.

This clonotype came up many times. The chain couples TRBV19 to TRBJ2-2, with 7 bases that match TRBD1. With 3 bases clipped from V and 4 bases from J, the junction kept 2 bases outside the gene matches. CDR1 and CDR2 from the germline V gene are LNHDA and SQIVND (reference sequence). The CDR3 sequence is 14 residues long. The CDR3: CASSITGATGELFF. The CDR3 nucleotides read TGTGCCAGTAGTATCACAGGGGCCACCGGGGAGCTGTTTTTT.

J is TRBJ2-7 and V is TRBV5-1; TRBD1 matches 10 bases. The germline gives CDR1 SGHRS, CDR2 YFSETQ. The CDR3 contains 17 residues. Trimming at V came to 4 bases and at J to 3 bases, leaving 13 bases not matched to a gene. Here the CDR3 reads CASSPQTGGTGYYEQYF. Written as DNA, the CDR3 is TGCGCCAGCAGCCCACAGACAGGGGGCACGGGTTACTACGAGCAGTACTTC.

This clonotype was counted a few times. The chain joins TRBV7-8 to TRBJ1-3; D call uncertain. The germline gives CDR1 SGHVS, CDR2 FQNEAQ. This CDR3 has 15 residues. Deletions cut 3 bases from V and 0 bases from J, with 9 bases between. The chain's CDR3 is CASSFRESSGNTIYF. Written as DNA, the CDR3 is TGTGCCAGCAGCTTCCGGGAAAGCTCTGGAAACACCATATATTTT.

This clonotype was counted many times. The CDR3 region has the DNA TGCAGTGCTCAGGAGTTTCAAGAGACCCAGTACTTC. Translating gives CSAQEFQETQYF. J is TRBJ2-5 and V is TRBV20-1; D is unresolved. Germline-derived CDR1 and CDR2 are DFQATT and SNEGSKA (reference sequence). V shed 5 bases and J shed 2 bases, with 9 bases lying between them. The CDR3 runs to 12 residues.

The chain carries TRBV3-1 and TRBJ2-5, with D perhaps given as TRBD1 or TRBD2 (5 bases each). The V end lost 4 bases, the J end lost 1 base, and 13 bases lay between the germline ends. This CDR3 has 15 amino acids. CDR1 is LGHDT, CDR2 YNNKEL, per germline (reference sequence). The CDR3: CASSPFGGPQETQYF. The CDR3 DNA is TGTGCCAGCAGCCCATTTGGGGGACCCCAAGAGACCCAGTACTTC.

This clonotype has only a few counts. This chain links TRBV15 with TRBJ2-6; D ambiguous. This CDR3 region has 14 residues. Germline assignment: CDR1 LNHNV and CDR2 YYDKDF (reference sequence). The V end was cut by 0 bases, the J end by 3 bases, with 3 bases between. CDR3 loop: CATSRDDGANVLTF. The CDR3, as DNA: TGTGCCACCAGCAGAGACGATGGGGCCAACGTCCTGACTTTC.